These 21 T cell receptor beta chains came from one sample sequenced in a study of graft-versus-host responses after intestinal transplantation. The protocol was immunoSEQ multiplex PCR, while the TCRdb copy is restricted to in-frame clones and leaves out a portion. The sample includes about 90,000 clones, more than 85% of them seen just once. These receptors have no known antigen. The sequenced sample was unstimulated CD8+ T cells sorted from spleen or lymph node cells, obtained before intestinal transplant. Receptors were obtained from a human donor who received an intestinal transplant.

This clone was counted a single time. The chain couples TRBV18 to TRBJ2-1, with 7 bases that match TRBD2. The CDR3 has 16 amino acids. Unmatched junction bases numbered 7, after V lost 3 bases and J lost 2 bases. Germline V gene data show CDR1 as KGHSH and CDR2 as LQKENI. CDR3 protein: CASSPQGGVTYNEQFF. The CDR3 DNA follows: TGTGCCAGCTCACCGCAGGGAGGGGTAACCTACAATGAGCAGTTCTTC.

The CDR3 coding sequence is TGCGCCAGCAGCCAAGATAGGGGTAGCGGACCATACAATGAGCAGTTCTTC. This gives the protein CASSQDRGSGPYNEQFF. This sequence joins TRBV4-1 and TRBJ2-1, with a possible D match to TRBD2 (6 bases). CDR1 and CDR2 (germline): MGHRA, YSYEKL. The CDR3 has 17 residues. Trimming removed 0 bases from V and 4 bases from J, with 16 bases in between.

This sequence joins TRBV6-1 and TRBJ1-5; 10 nucleotides line up with TRBD1. There are 17 residues in the CDR3. The junction had 11 bases not matched to a gene; V was cut back by 4 bases and J by 5 bases. Germline V CDR1 and CDR2: MNHNS, SASEGT. The CDR3 is CASSGADGTGVDQPQHF. CDR3 nucleotide sequence: TGTGCCAGCAGTGGGGCCGATGGGACAGGGGTTGATCAGCCCCAGCATTTT.

The V gene is TRBV5-4, the J gene TRBJ2-1, with unresolved D. Germline CDR1 reads SGHNT; CDR2 reads YYREEE (reference sequence). The CDR3 length is 13 residues. The ends were cut back, 7 bases at V and 6 bases at J, with 14 bases in the middle. CDR3 in amino acids: CASREAPFNEQFF. CDR3 nucleotide sequence: TGTGCCAGCCGTGAGGCTCCCTTCAATGAGCAGTTCTTC.

About this clone: Additional DNA sequences in this sample encode the identical CDR3. The rearrangement uses TRBV4-1 and TRBJ2-7; the D gene is possibly TRBD2 (6 bases). The V and J ends lost 3 bases and 0 bases respectively, with 9 bases between them. This CDR3 has 14 amino acids. Germline-derived CDR1 and CDR2 are MGHRA and YSYEKL. The CDR3 DNA reads TGCGCCAGCAGCCAGCGGGGTAGCTCCTACGAGCAGTACTTC. Translated: CASSQRGSSYEQYF.

The rearrangement joins TRBV7-9 to TRBJ2-7; D gene uncertain. CDR1 and CDR2 (germline): SEHNR, FQNEAQ (reference sequence). There are 14 residues in the CDR3. V was pared by 1 base and J by 2 bases, with 9 bases between. The CDR3 spells CASSLGQAPYEQYF. DNA for the CDR3: TGTGCCAGCAGCTTAGGCCAGGCGCCCTACGAGCAGTACTTC.

The rearrangement links TRBV28 to TRBJ2-7, with D possibly TRBD1 on 6 matching bases. The CDR3 is made up of 15 amino acids. Per the germline V gene, CDR1 is MDHEN and CDR2 is SYDVKM. The germline V and J ends were trimmed by 5 bases and 2 bases, with 16 bases remaining between them. The CDR3: CASSGNRDTTYEQYF. CDR3 DNA: TGTGCCAGCAGTGGTAACCGGGACACCACCTACGAGCAGTACTTC.

V is TRBV2 and J is TRBJ2-1; D is possibly TRBD1 (6 bases). In germline, CDR1 is SNHLY, CDR2 FYNNEI. The CDR3 is 14 amino acids. Trimming shortened V by 3 bases and J by 5 bases, and 11 bases separated the two germline ends. The CDR3 nucleotides are TGTGCCAGCAGTGATAGGACAGAGAACAATGAGCAGTTCTTC. Amino acids: CASSDRTENNEQFF.

V and J are TRBV7-9 and TRBJ2-7; 9 nucleotides line up with TRBD2. J lost 4 bases, V lost 7 bases, and 8 bases had no gene match. The CDR3 is made up of 14 amino acids. Looked up from germline, CDR1 is SEHNR and CDR2 is FQNEAQ (reference sequence). As DNA, the CDR3 is TGTGCCAGCAACAAAGCGGGAGGACCTTACGAGCAGTACTTC. Its protein is CASNKAGGPYEQYF. Supplemented by reference TRBV7-9 and TRBJ2-7, the full variable domain reads DTGVSQNPRHKITKRGQNVTFRCDPISEHNRLYWYRQTLGQGPEFLTYFQNEAQLEKSRLLSDRFSAERPKGSFSTLEIQRTEQGDSAMYLCASNKAGGPYEQYFGPGTRLTVT.

CDR3 in DNA: TGTGCCAGCAGTCCCCAGGTGGGAGGAGAGACCCAGTACTTC. Protein: CASSPQVGGETQYF. V and J are TRBV6-5 and TRBJ2-5, with a possible D match to TRBD2 (6 bases). V lost 5 bases, J lost 4 bases, and 14 bases lay in between. This CDR3 is built from 14 residues. The V gene's germline CDR1 is MNHEY and CDR2 SVGAGI.

The chain links TRBV4-1 to TRBJ1-2; 7 nucleotides align to TRBD1. The V segment lost 0 bases and the J segment 8 bases; nucleotides outside the gene matches: 9. Looked up from germline, CDR1 is MGHRA and CDR2 is YSYEKL. This CDR3 is 15 amino acids long. The CDR3 here is CASSQDRGGSWGYTF. Here the CDR3 DNA reads TGCGCCAGCAGCCAAGATCGAGGGGGCTCATGGGGCTACACCTTC.

This rearrangement joins TRBV29-1 to TRBJ2-1; TRBD1 matches at 8 bases. The CDR3 length is 11 residues. Germline assignment: CDR1 SQVTM and CDR2 ANQGSEA. V shed 6 bases and J 7 bases; nucleotides not matched to a gene: 2. CDR3 nucleotide sequence: TGCAGCGTCGACAGGGGTAATGAGCAGTTCTTC. Protein: CSVDRGNEQFF.

The V and J genes are TRBV6-5 and TRBJ1-1; D call uncertain. Germline V CDR1 and CDR2: MNHEY, SVGAGI. Trimming pared 0 bases from V and 0 bases from J, leaving 8 bases between. This CDR3 is built from 15 residues. CDR3 loop: CASSYSREVNTEAFF. Here the CDR3 DNA reads TGTGCCAGCAGTTACTCGAGAGAGGTGAACACTGAAGCTTTCTTT.

This sequence joins TRBV11-2 and TRBJ2-7, with TRBD1 matching 8 bases. The CDR3 totals 15 residues. Germline V gene lookup returns CDR1 SGHAT and CDR2 FQNNGV. The V and J ends lost 5 bases and 5 bases, in that order; junction bases with no gene match: 11. The CDR3 sequence: CASSNWDRRLHEQYF. Here the CDR3 DNA reads TGTGCCAGCAGCAACTGGGACAGGAGACTTCACGAGCAGTACTTC.

The chain recombines TRBV4-1 with TRBJ2-2; D is uncertain. V dropped 0 bases and J dropped 1 base, with 6 bases sitting between them. CDR3 size: 15 residues. The germline V gene encodes CDR1 MGHRA and CDR2 YSYEKL. CDR3 in amino acids: CASSQDTGNTGELFF. The CDR3 DNA reads as TGCGCCAGCAGCCAAGATACGGGGAACACCGGGGAGCTGTTTTTT.

The chain carries TRBV19 and TRBJ1-1; D is uncertain. Per the germline V gene, CDR1 is LNHDA and CDR2 is SQIVND (reference sequence). The ends were cut back, 4 bases at V and 0 bases at J, with 6 bases in the middle. There are 13 residues in the CDR3. CDR3 coding DNA: TGTGCCAGTAGTACGGGAATGAACACTGAAGCTTTCTTT. This encodes CASSTGMNTEAFF.

The chain is built from TRBV4-3 and TRBJ2-7; TRBD2 matches 10 bases. Germline trimming cut 0 bases from V and 5 bases from J; bases unmatched to any gene: 4. The CDR3 contains 15 residues. The germline V gene encodes CDR1 LGHNA and CDR2 YSLEER. The CDR3: CASSQDRLAGNEQYF. The CDR3 bases are TGCGCCAGCAGCCAAGATCGACTAGCGGGTAACGAGCAGTACTTC.

The V and J genes are TRBV7-9 and TRBJ2-7; 7 bases are shared with TRBD1. The CDR3 loop spans 13 amino acids. Germline V lookup: CDR1 SEHNR, CDR2 FQNEAQ (reference sequence). The J segment lost 5 bases and the V segment lost 5 bases, leaving 6 bases of the junction unmatched. The CDR3 region is CASSPTGWNEQYF. CDR3 sequence (DNA): TGTGCCAGCAGCCCGACAGGGTGGAACGAGCAGTACTTC.

V gene TRBV13 combines with J gene TRBJ1-1; 8 bases are shared with TRBD1. This CDR3 spans 15 amino acids. With V trimmed by 0 bases and J by 3 bases, 3 bases remained unmatched. Germline V lookup: CDR1 PRHDT, CDR2 FYEKMQ (reference sequence). CDR3 sequence reads: CASSLGTGVDTEAFF. Written as DNA, the CDR3 is TGTGCCAGCAGCTTAGGGACAGGGGTGGACACTGAAGCTTTCTTT.

The rearrangement joins TRBV4-1 to TRBJ2-3; 8 positions agree with TRBD2. J lost 4 bases, V lost 6 bases, and 6 bases had no gene match. CDR3 length: 14 amino acids. The germline gives CDR1 MGHRA, CDR2 YSYEKL. The CDR3 DNA reads TGCGCCAGCAGGCCCAGCGGGAGCCCAGATACGCAGTATTTT. Its translation: CASRPSGSPDTQYF.

The chain is built from TRBV7-9 and TRBJ1-1, with D possibly TRBD1 on 5 matching bases. Trimming removed 4 bases at V and 8 bases at J, with 14 bases between. The CDR3 is made up of 13 amino acids. Germline-derived CDR1 and CDR2 are SEHNR and FQNEAQ (reference sequence). CDR3 loop: CASSSRVAEEAFF. The CDR3 DNA is TGTGCCAGCAGCTCCAGGGTGGCGGAAGAAGCTTTCTTT. The entire variable domain, with the rest obtained from reference TRBV7-9 and TRBJ1-1, is as follows: DTGVSQNPRHKITKRGQNVTFRCDPISEHNRLYWYRQTLGQGPEFLTYFQNEAQLEKSRLLSDRFSAERPKGSFSTLEIQRTEQGDSAMYLCASSSRVAEEAFFGQGTRLTVV.